These 15 T cell receptor beta chains were all obtained from the same sample, sequenced in a study of metastatic and nonmetastatic thyroid tumors. Patients had received no treatment of any kind before thyroid surgery. TCRdb re-called clones from the PCR reads using MiXCR. The sample comprises tens of thousands of clones, about 3.9% of which are singletons, and around 23% rests with the top ten. Sequencing input: blood. The source is a female donor with papillary thyroid cancer or a benign thyroid nodule (not recorded which). Some clones in this sample may be carry-over from other donors' samples.

This clone was counted once. The genes are TRBV25-1 and TRBJ1-2; D not certain. Trimming took off 3 bases at V and 6 bases at J, with 11 bases between the two ends. Germline assignment: CDR1 MGHDK and CDR2 SYGVNS. This CDR3 is built from 13 residues. The CDR3 spells CASSEAGNNGYTF. DNA of the CDR3: TGTGCCAGCAGTGAGGCGGGAAACAATGGCTACACCTTC.

There are many counts of this clone. This chain joins TRBV20-1 and TRBJ2-1; D is unclear. This CDR3 is 10 amino acids long. V dropped 5 bases and J dropped 5 bases, with 4 bases sitting between them. Germline CDR1 and CDR2: DFQATT and SNEGSKA (reference sequence). This CDR3 reads CSALNNEQFF. Here the CDR3 DNA reads TGCAGTGCTCTAAACAATGAGCAGTTCTTC.

This clone was seen at least ten times. V usage is TRBV5-1 and J usage is TRBJ2-2, with TRBD2 matching over 16 bases. Losses at the gene ends were 4 bases for V and 4 bases for J; bases not matched to a gene: 10. In germline, CDR1 is SGHRS, CDR2 YFSETQ. The CDR3 extends over 19 amino acids. Written as DNA, the CDR3 is TGCGCCAGCAGCCTGTGGGGGACTAGCGGGAGGGCCGGCACCGGGGAGCTGTTTTTT. Amino acid sequence: CASSLWGTSGRAGTGELFF. The full variable domain, rest sourced from reference TRBV5-1 and TRBJ2-2, is KAGVTQTPRYLIKTRGQQVTLSCSPISGHRSVSWYQQTPGQGLQFLFEYFSETQRNKGNFPGRFSGRQFSNSRSEMNVSTLELGDSALYLCASSLWGTSGRAGTGELFFGEGSRLTVL.

In this sample, this clone turned up many times. The chain has TRBV30 and TRBJ1-2; no clear D gene. Trimming shortened V by 1 base and J by 2 bases, and 8 bases separated the two germline ends. CDR1 and CDR2 (germline): GTSNPN, SVGIG (reference sequence). This CDR3 comprises 13 residues. Here the CDR3 reads CAWSATQNYGYTF. CDR3 in DNA: TGTGCCTGGAGTGCGACACAAAACTATGGCTACACCTTC.

The chain is built from TRBV19 and TRBJ2-3; 8 bases are a match to TRBD2. The J segment lost 1 base and the V segment lost 4 bases, leaving 4 bases of the junction unmatched. Looked up from germline, CDR1 is LNHDA and CDR2 is SQIVND (reference sequence). The CDR3 covers 15 residues. CDR3 sequence reads: CASSKRERRTDTQYF. The CDR3 DNA is TGTGCCAGTAGTAAGCGGGAGAGACGCACAGATACGCAGTATTTT.

This clone has just a few counts. In DNA form, the CDR3 reads TGTGCCAGCACTCGGGAGCGGGCCTACGAGCAGTACTTC. This gives the protein CASTRERAYEQYF. The chain combines TRBV12-3 or TRBV12-4 with TRBJ2-7; a weak D match, TRBD2 (6 bases). Trimming took 7 bases from V and 2 from J, leaving 12 bases between them. The CDR3 is 13 residues long.

V gene TRBV12-3 or TRBV12-4 combines with J gene TRBJ2-3; D may be TRBD2 (6 bases). There are 15 residues in the CDR3. The germline V and J ends were trimmed by 0 bases and 0 bases, with 7 bases remaining between them. CDR3 coding DNA: TGTGCCAGCAGTTTAGCTGGGGGGAGCACAGATACGCAGTATTTT. This gives the protein CASSLAGGSTDTQYF.

This clone appeared a few times. CDR3 in DNA: TGTGCCAGCAGCTTAGAGCTGCTAGCGGGAGTAGAGACCCAGTACTTC. Translation gives CASSLELLAGVETQYF. The chain uses TRBV7-9 and TRBJ2-5, with 10 nucleotides matching TRBD2. With V trimmed by 1 base and J by 4 bases, 6 bases remained unmatched. Per germline, CDR1 SEHNR and CDR2 FQNEAQ (reference sequence). This CDR3 has 16 residues. Together with reference TRBV7-9 and TRBJ2-5, the CDR3 gives the full variable domain: DTGVSQNPRHKITKRGQNVTFRCDPISEHNRLYWYRQTLGQGPEFLTYFQNEAQLEKSRLLSDRFSAERPKGSFSTLEIQRTEQGDSAMYLCASSLELLAGVETQYFGPGTRLLVL.

This chain uses TRBV6-1 with TRBJ2-7; TRBD1 agrees at 10 bases. Germline V gene data show CDR1 as MNHNS and CDR2 as SASEGT. The length of the CDR3 is 15 residues. V shed 4 bases and J 4 bases; nucleotides not matched to a gene: 7. CDR3 DNA sequence: TGTGCCAGCAGTGGGCGGGACAGGGGTCGATACGAGCAGTACTTC. The encoded protein is CASSGRDRGRYEQYF.

This clone has just a few counts. A much larger clonotype is one base distant, so this may be a read error. This sequence joins TRBV7-2 and TRBJ2-5; perhaps D is TRBD1 or TRBD2 (5 bases each). CDR1 and CDR2 (germline): SGHTA, FQGNSA. The ends were cut back, 3 bases at V and 9 bases at J, with 11 bases in the middle. The CDR3 covers 12 residues. CDR3 DNA: TGTGCCAGCAGCTTCGGTGTGGGGGCCCAGTACTTC. Amino acids: CASSFGVGAQYF.

This clone is medium-sized. The V call is TRBV2, the J call TRBJ2-7, with 9 bases fitting TRBD2. The CDR3 sequence is 14 residues long. Trimming at V came to 6 bases and at J to 5 bases, leaving 8 bases not matched to a gene. Germline CDR1 is SNHLY and CDR2 is FYNNEI. CDR3 amino acids: CASRRGTSLHEQYF. CDR3 in DNA: TGTGCCAGCAGGAGGGGGACTAGCCTTCACGAGCAGTACTTC.

This clone was detected a few times. A much larger clonotype is one base distant, so this may be a read error. The chain links TRBV5-1 to TRBJ2-4; 8 nucleotides line up with TRBD2. Germline CDR1 and CDR2: SGHRS and YFSETQ. The CDR3 sequence is 15 residues long. The CDR3 nucleotides are TGCGCCAACAGCCTAAGCGGGAGTGTTAGTAACATTCAGTACTTC. As protein: CANSLSGSVSNIQYF.

This clone was found many times. It may be a read error: a sequence one base away is much more abundant. This specimen includes other DNA sequences encoding the same CDR3. The J gene is TRBJ2-5, the V gene TRBV15; the D is unclear. Germline loops: CDR1 LNHNV, CDR2 YYDKDF (reference sequence). The CDR3 loop spans 14 amino acids. The CDR3 nucleotides read TGTGCCACCAGCAGAAACGGCCCCCAAGAGACCCAGTACTTT. This translates into CATSRNGPQETQYF.

This clone was counted only a few times. The chain has TRBV2 and TRBJ1-5; D is ambiguous. Germline-derived CDR1 and CDR2 are SNHLY and FYNNEI. Deletions cut 1 base from V and 4 bases from J, with 11 bases between. The CDR3 contains 15 residues. The CDR3 is CASSEGQARNQPQHF. DNA of the CDR3: TGTGCCAGCAGTGAAGGTCAGGCCAGAAATCAGCCCCAGCATTTT. Full variable domain (missing parts from reference TRBV2 and TRBJ1-5): EPEVTQTPSHQVTQMGQEVILRCVPISNHLYFYWYRQILGQKVEFLVSFYNNEISEKSEIFDDQFSVERPDGSNFTLKIRSTKLEDSAMYFCASSEGQARNQPQHFGDGTRLSIL.

This clone counts as medium-sized. The chain joins TRBV19 to TRBJ2-2, with D maybe TRBD1 (5 bases). CDR1 and CDR2 from the germline V gene are LNHDA and SQIVND (reference sequence). V was trimmed by 5 bases and J by 1 base, leaving 8 bases between them. The CDR3 extends over 14 amino acids. DNA for the CDR3: TGTGCCAGTAGTGTCCAGGGGAACACCGGGGAGCTGTTTTTT. Its translation: CASSVQGNTGELFF. The whole variable domain, remainder taken from reference TRBV19 and TRBJ2-2, is DGGITQSPKYLFRKEGQNVTLSCEQNLNHDAMYWYRQDPGQGLRLIYYSQIVNDFQKGDIAEGYSVSREKKESFPLTVTSAQKNPTAFYLCASSVQGNTGELFFGEGSRLTVL.